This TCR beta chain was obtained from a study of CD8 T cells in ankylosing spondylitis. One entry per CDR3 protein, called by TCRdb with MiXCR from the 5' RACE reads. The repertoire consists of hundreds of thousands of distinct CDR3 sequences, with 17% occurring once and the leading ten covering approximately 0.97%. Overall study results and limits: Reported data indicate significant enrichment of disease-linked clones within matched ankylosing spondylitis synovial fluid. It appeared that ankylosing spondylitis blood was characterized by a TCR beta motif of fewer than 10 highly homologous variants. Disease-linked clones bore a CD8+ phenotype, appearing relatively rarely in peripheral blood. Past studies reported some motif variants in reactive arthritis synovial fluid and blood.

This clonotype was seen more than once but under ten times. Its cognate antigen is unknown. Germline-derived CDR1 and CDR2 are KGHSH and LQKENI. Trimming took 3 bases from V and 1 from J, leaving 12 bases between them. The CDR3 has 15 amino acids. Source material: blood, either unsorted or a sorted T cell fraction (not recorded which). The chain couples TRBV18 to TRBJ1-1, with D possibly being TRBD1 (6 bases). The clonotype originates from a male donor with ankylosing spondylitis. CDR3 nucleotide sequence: TGTGCCAGCTCACCTGCCGGGACACGGAACACTGAAGCTTTCTTT. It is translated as CASSPAGTRNTEAFF.